This T cell receptor beta chain came from a study of cytomegalovirus exposure and HLA in healthy donors (dated by TCRdb to the late 2010s). Describing the broader study: According to a later analysis, the roughly 120 validation repertoires were produced on the same platform as the 666 repertoires of the first cohort. The aim of the study was to test whether cataloging public T cell receptors could identify signatures of past pathogen exposure. Along with the approximately 650-subject first cohort, a separate validation cohort of over a hundred different subjects was used. The study combined high-throughput TCR immunosequencing, statistical association of individual TCRs with disease status, and machine learning to predict cytomegalovirus infection status.

Library preparation employed the immunoSEQ multiplex PCR assay. As for the original processing: A statistical classification framework was built for diagnosing cytomegalovirus status from the catalog of TCR beta chain sequences. TCRdb mirrors the immuneACCESS table, restricted to in-frame sequences. Some clones are absent from its copies; in checked studies, under half trace to an unresolved V gene, and the reason for the others is unknown. That table furnishes V, J and clone size, whereas the DNA furnished D and trimming. The table for this sample lists 160,000 or so clones; over 80% of them were counted only once. The biggest ten clones account for around 2% of the sample. Beyond this particular receptor, the publication reports: Most TCR sequences were seen in very few donors, while some public TCRs were found in many individuals. Three of the identified cytomegalovirus-associated TCR beta chains were confirmed in vitro to be specific for cytomegalovirus antigens. The authors suggested that the approach could potentially be extended to other disease states and immunological phenotypes. In the study, around 150 TCR beta chains were listed as associated with cytomegalovirus. Cytomegalovirus status was reported to be diagnosed by the classifier with high specificity and sensitivity in both the original and validation cohorts. A later analysis found that TCRs clustered in the first cohort also tended to co-occur in the approximately 120 validation repertoires, with more than 90% of cluster scores above 0. A later analysis had no HLA typing for the validation cohort, so co-occurrence there was scored across all 120 or so repertoires.

Remarks on this clone: Its target antigen remains unknown. Base qualities were left out, and no much larger clone turns up one base away.

The donors belonged to the validation cohort of approximately 130 subjects, which was separate from the roughly 680-subject first cohort. CDR1 and CDR2, looked up from the germline V gene (reference sequence), are LNHDA and SQIVND. The V and J ends are trimmed by 5 bases and 6 bases, leaving 14 bases between them. The CDR3, cysteine through phenylalanine, is 14 amino acids long. The only DNA kept is the CDR3, 42 bases in frame from the first base. This sequence uses TRBV19 and TRBJ1-5; a confident D gene designation cannot be given. The origin of this receptor is a man under 40 in good health and CMV-seropositive. The specimen was PBMCs. The nucleotide sequence reads TGTGCCAGTAGTCCACCTCAGGTGGGTCAGCCCCAGCATTTT. It encodes CASSPPQVGQPQHF.